Listed below are T cell receptor beta chains from one sample, sequenced in a study of blood T cell repertoires in COVID-19. Sequencing used immunoSEQ multiplex PCR; TCRdb keeps in-frame clones, though not all of them. The sample lists 90,000 to 120,000 clones; roughly four fifths were seen once. Sequenced input: peripheral blood. Source of these receptors: a man in his fifties or sixties with acute or convalescent COVID-19. Both conserved end residues are trimmed from each CDR3.

>TRBV29-1|TRBJ1-4
SVDAGQNEKLF
>TRBV11-2|TRBJ2-5
ASSLGPSGRAGETQY
>TRBV3-1/TRBV3-2|TRBJ1-2
ASSQRDMRGGYT
>TRBV4-1|TRBJ1-1
ASSQDTGWRAEAF
>TRBV20-1|TRBJ2-3
SAQDRFAQY
>TRBV7-3|TRBJ2-1
ASSLMPSGAEGNEQF
>TRBV7-9|TRBJ2-3
ASSSSGTDTQY
>TRBV7-6|TRBJ2-3
ASSLIAGGTDTQY
>TRBV30|TRBJ2-1
AWTFLRGRFNEQF
>TRBV28|TRBJ1-1
ASRHGTSNTEAF
>TRBV3-1/TRBV3-2|TRBJ1-2
ASSQDRVGYT
>TRBV11-1|TRBJ2-5
ASSLGRDTAGMPQY
>TRBV10-1|TRBJ2-1
ASSESRLAEQF
>TRBV18|TRBJ1-4
ASSPETGDEKLF
>TRBV6-5|TRBJ2-7
ASSLDRNAYEQY
>TRBV12-3/TRBV12-4|TRBJ1-5
ASRSDTQPQH
>TRBV4-2|TRBJ1-5
ASSQVGGDQPQH
>TRBV11-3|TRBJ2-7
ASSPGQGFSYEQY
>TRBV4-2|TRBJ2-7
ASSPTGRGGSSYEQY
>TRBV3-1/TRBV3-2|TRBJ2-4
ATWDRAKNIQY
>TRBV15|TRBJ2-1
ATRFRGALEQF